This T cell receptor (beta chain) derives from a study of blood T cell repertoires in COVID-19. The table came from immunoSEQ multiplex PCR; TCRdb's copy has only in-frame clones and leaves some out. The sample comprises around 270,000 clones, about 89% of which are singletons, and around 9.5% rests with the top ten. Looked up from germline, CDR1 is LNHNV and CDR2 is YYDKDF (reference sequence). V shed 3 bases and J 7 bases; nucleotides not matched to a gene: 9. The CDR3 has 15 residues. The chain couples TRBV15 to TRBJ2-7, with 10 bases identical to TRBD1. This TCR derives from a man between 40 and 49 years old who had recovered from COVID-19. Source material: peripheral blood. The chain's CDR3 is CATSSPSDRGEEQYF. CDR3 nucleotide sequence: TGTGCCACCAGCAGCCCATCGGACAGGGGGGAGGAGCAGTACTTC.